Here is one T cell receptor (beta chain) with its context. The antigen remains undetermined. The ends were cut back, 1 base at V and 7 bases at J, with 7 bases in the middle. This CDR3 is built from 13 residues. The germline CDR1 and CDR2 sequences are LNHNV and YYDKDF (reference sequence). This specimen belongs to a study of cytomegalovirus exposure and HLA in healthy donors. TCRdb keeps only in-frame clones here, not all; method: immunoSEQ multiplex PCR. The table records some 260,000 clones, about 90% of them present only once. General study points: Some TCR beta chains (about 180 of them) were listed as cytomegalovirus-associated.

The source is a man aged 18-30 years in good health and CMV-seropositive. The sample consisted of PBMCs. The chain employs TRBV15 and TRBJ2-2; TRBD1 is a possible D gene (5 bases). The CDR3, as DNA: TGTGCCACCAGCAGAGGGACAAACGGGGAGCTGTTTTTT. This codes for CATSRGTNGELFF.